These T cell receptor beta chains were read from a single sample in a study of shared clonotypes between healthy human individuals. Only in-frame clones appear in the TCRdb table, and some are missing; sequencing was by immunoSEQ multiplex PCR. The sample contains roughly 320,000 clones, roughly 87% of which appear only once. The source material was memory CD8+ T cells sorted from blood. Source of these receptors: a man aged 18 to 35 in good health. CDR3s include the opening cysteine and the closing phenylalanine or tryptophan. The D gene is left open where the match is weak.

>TRBV5-1|TRBD2
CASSLDQAGETQYF
>TRBV7-9|.
CASSSPAPYEQYF
>TRBV11-2|.
CASSLGSQDIDEQYF
>TRBV7-9|TRBD1
CASSPDRSNEKLFF
>TRBV28|TRBD2
CASSLERGVSYEQYF
>TRBV19|.
CASSISLEGREQYF
>TRBV10-2|.
CASSVPHRVSYEQYF
>TRBV4-1|.
CASSPRGGGTTEAFF
>TRBV5-1|.
CASSFGQDFEGYYEQYF
>TRBV6-5|.
CASSYTAVSYEQYF
>TRBV7-9|.
CASSFLSKGSTEAFF
>TRBV7-8|.
CASSLGTVNTEAFF
>TRBV19|.
CASNLVKGDTQYF
>TRBV6-5|.
CASSPSTDTQYF
>TRBV27|TRBD2
CASRTSVEVGYEQYF
>TRBV4-3|TRBD1
CASSPTGATNEKLFF
>TRBV7-9|TRBD2
CASSRSGGSTDTQYF
>TRBV30|.
CAWNREDYNYGYTF
>TRBV5-6|.
CASSVGEDTQYF
>TRBV7-2|TRBD2
CASSPGGAANEQYF
>TRBV10-3|.
CAISEAGELFF
>TRBV19|TRBD1
CASSVGQGYYNEQFF
>TRBV2|TRBD1
CASSDWTGLNTEAFF
>TRBV5-1|.
CASSLLWARGNTIYF
>TRBV5-5|.
CASSGVIFWTTYQETQYF
>TRBV9|.
CASSANEAYEQYF
>TRBV28|.
CASSLRGNEQFF
>TRBV6-5|.
CASSYYGTLEAFF